The 4 T cell receptor beta chains listed next were all sequenced from one sample in a study of T cell responses to AZD1222 COVID-19 vaccine. Repertoires were generated with immunoSEQ multiplex PCR, while TCRdb's copy carries only in-frame clones and drops some. The sample shows 95,000 to 150,000 clones, roughly 87% of them seen only once. Material: peripheral blood, obtained on day 0 of AZD1222 vaccination. All receptors derive from an adult in good health.

The J gene is TRBJ2-1, the V gene TRBV19; 11 nucleotides line up with TRBD2. The CDR3 totals 20 residues. Looked up from germline, CDR1 is LNHDA and CDR2 is SQIVND (reference sequence). The V segment lost 7 bases and the J segment 3 bases; nucleotides outside the gene matches: 20. The CDR3 here is CASTNQEGYTGTSGYNEQFF. Written as DNA, the CDR3 is TGTGCCAGTACTAACCAAGAAGGGTATACCGGGACTAGCGGCTACAATGAGCAGTTCTTC.

DNA for the CDR3: TGCGCCAGCAGCCAAGATTGGAGGGACCCCGGTCCCGGGGAGCTGTTTTTT. This encodes CASSQDWRDPGPGELFF. This rearrangement joins TRBV4-3 to TRBJ2-2; maybe TRBD2 (6 bases). This CDR3 spans 17 amino acids. Between the trimmed V and J ends, which lost 0 bases and 6 bases, there was a span of 17 bases. Germline V CDR1 and CDR2: LGHNA, YSLEER.

The chain recombines TRBV10-1 with TRBJ2-1; 12 bases are a match to TRBD1. Germline V gene data show CDR1 as WNHNN and CDR2 as SYGVQD (reference sequence). V lost 3 bases to trimming and J lost 7 bases; unmatched junction nucleotides: 4. The CDR3 loop spans 15 amino acids. Here the CDR3 reads CASSDRDRGRNEQFF. CDR3 sequence (DNA): TGCGCCAGCAGTGACCGGGACAGGGGGCGTAATGAGCAGTTCTTC.

The chain couples TRBV5-5 to TRBJ2-7; TRBD2 matches at 8 bases. This CDR3 spans 17 amino acids. J gave up 2 bases and V 4 bases, and 14 bases lay outside the gene matches. Germline values: CDR1 SGHKS, CDR2 YYEKEE (reference sequence). The chain's CDR3 is CASSPEVWRGAAYEQYF. The CDR3 DNA sequence: TGTGCCAGCAGCCCCGAAGTTTGGCGGGGGGCCGCCTACGAGCAGTACTTC.